The 19 T cell receptor beta chains listed next were all sequenced from one sample in a study of blood T cell repertoires in COVID-19. Measured with immunoSEQ multiplex PCR; TCRdb has only the in-frame clones, and not every one. The repertoire holds 130,000 to 150,000 clones, with 87% as singletons. The sequenced material came from PBMCs or T cells enriched from blood (not recorded which). These receptor sequences come from a woman aged 40 to 50 who had been exposed to COVID-19.

This sequence joins TRBV28 and TRBJ2-7; a possible D gene is TRBD2 (5 bases). CDR3 length: 11 residues. Germline values: CDR1 MDHEN, CDR2 SYDVKM. The V end lost 6 bases, the J end lost 7 bases, and 10 bases lay between the germline ends. Here the CDR3 DNA reads TGTGCCAGCAGCACTAGGGTAGAGCAGTACTTC. This encodes CASSTRVEQYF.

This clone appeared a single time. The chain uses TRBV5-1 and TRBJ2-2; the D gene is possibly TRBD2 (5 bases). Trimming stripped 4 bases from V and 5 bases from J, with 21 bases between. CDR3 size: 17 residues. CDR1 and CDR2 (germline): SGHRS, YFSETQ. The CDR3 region is CASSPGEKTPGTGELFF. Here the CDR3 DNA reads TGCGCCAGCAGCCCGGGTGAGAAAACCCCGGGGACCGGGGAGCTGTTTTTT.

This clone was seen just once. The chain recombines TRBV11-3 with TRBJ2-2; 8 nucleotides align to TRBD2. Germline CDR1 and CDR2: SGHNT and YENEEA. This CDR3 region has 17 residues. With 2 bases clipped from V and 5 bases from J, the junction kept 10 bases outside the gene matches. The CDR3 sequence is CASSLPSLASGTGELFF. DNA for the CDR3: TGTGCCAGCAGCTTACCGTCCCTAGCTAGCGGGACCGGGGAGCTGTTTTTT.

The chain joins TRBV7-2 to TRBJ1-1; D is uncertain. Trimming removed 2 bases from V and 2 bases from J, with 12 bases in between. CDR3 length: 15 residues. CDR1 is SGHTA, CDR2 FQGNSA, per germline. The CDR3, as DNA: TGTGCCAGCAGCTTAAAGTGGGGAGGTAACACTGAAGCTTTCTTT. The encoded protein is CASSLKWGGNTEAFF. The full variable domain, completed using reference TRBV7-2 and TRBJ1-1, is GAGVSQSPSNKVTEKGKDVELRCDPISGHTALYWYRQSLGQGLEFLIYFQGNSAPDKSGLPSDRFSAERTGGSVSTLTIQRTQQEDSAVYLCASSLKWGGNTEAFFGQGTRLTVV.

This clone was counted once. This sequence joins TRBV19 and TRBJ1-4; D unclear. The CDR3 totals 14 residues. Germline CDR1 LNHDA, CDR2 SQIVND (reference sequence). V was cut by 4 bases and J by 6 bases, with 12 bases left in between. In DNA, the CDR3 is TGTGCCAGTAGTACGTCTGGGAGCTATGAAAAACTGTTTTTT. Translating gives CASSTSGSYEKLFF.

This clone was recorded once. This sequence joins TRBV7-3 and TRBJ1-5, with 8 bases that match TRBD1. V lost 4 bases and J lost 1; bases outside the gene matches: 9. The CDR3 is 17 amino acids. Germline V gene lookup returns CDR1 SGHTA and CDR2 FQGTGA. CDR3 residues: CASSSERDRGSNQPQHF. DNA for the CDR3: TGTGCCAGCAGCTCGGAACGTGACAGGGGAAGCAATCAGCCCCAGCATTTT.

This rearrangement joins TRBV2 to TRBJ1-4; D is possibly TRBD1 (5 bases). V shed 8 bases and J shed 10 bases, with 20 bases lying between them. The CDR3 totals 14 residues. Germline V gene lookup returns CDR1 SNHLY and CDR2 FYNNEI. This chain's CDR3 is CASGGEGPSAKLFF. The CDR3 region has the DNA TGTGCCAGCGGAGGGGAGGGGCCTTCGGCAAAACTGTTTTTT.

This rearrangement joins TRBV2 to TRBJ2-2; 7 bases fit TRBD1. Trimming removed 7 bases from V and 7 bases from J; junction bases left unmatched: 12. From germline, CDR1 is SNHLY and CDR2 FYNNEI. The CDR3 totals 15 residues. The CDR3 sequence: CASNLRTGAVGELFF. In nucleotides, the CDR3 is TGTGCCAGCAACCTACGGACAGGCGCCGTCGGGGAGCTGTTTTTT.

The rearrangement joins TRBV18 to TRBJ1-1; a possible D gene is TRBD1 (6 bases). Deletions cut 4 bases from V and 4 bases from J, with 13 bases between. Germline CDR1 reads KGHSH; CDR2 reads LQKENI. The CDR3 consists of 14 residues. The chain's CDR3 is CASSLQGGGTEAFF. As DNA, the CDR3 is TGTGCCAGCTCACTACAGGGAGGGGGCACTGAAGCTTTCTTT.

The chain links TRBV5-1 to TRBJ2-2; 7 nucleotides align to TRBD1. The length of the CDR3 is 16 residues. V lost 5 bases, J lost 0 bases, and 7 bases stayed unmatched. Germline V gene lookup returns CDR1 SGHRS and CDR2 YFSETQ. The CDR3 sequence: CASSSSGTANTGELFF. CDR3 in DNA: TGCGCCAGCAGTTCGTCCGGGACAGCGAACACCGGGGAGCTGTTTTTT.

J is TRBJ1-1 and V is TRBV4-3; possible D gene TRBD1, 5 bases. The CDR3 runs to 14 residues. Germline V CDR1 and CDR2: LGHNA, YSLEER. Trimming stripped 0 bases from V and 5 bases from J, with 10 bases between. As DNA, the CDR3 is TGCGCCAGCAGCCAAGATGCAGGGAAGACTGAAGCTTTCTTT. It codes for CASSQDAGKTEAFF.

J is TRBJ2-2 and V is TRBV6-5; 8 positions agree with TRBD1. V trimming: 5 bases; J trimming: 6 bases; junction bases outside the gene matches: 2. The germline CDR1 and CDR2 sequences are MNHEY and SVGAGI. This CDR3 has 13 amino acids. This CDR3 reads CASSRQGSGELFF. As DNA, the CDR3 is TGTGCCAGCAGTAGACAGGGGTCCGGGGAGCTGTTTTTT.

This clone was detected only a few times. The chain has TRBV7-2 and TRBJ2-3; TRBD2 is a possible D gene (5 bases). Trimming stripped 6 bases from V and 2 bases from J, with 6 bases between. CDR3 length: 12 amino acids. Germline loops: CDR1 SGHTA, CDR2 FQGNSA. CDR3 sequence: CASRRATDTQYF. CDR3 coding DNA: TGTGCCAGCAGGCGGGCCACAGATACGCAGTATTTT.

The chain recombines TRBV2 with TRBJ2-1, with 14 bases aligning to TRBD2. The germline gives CDR1 SNHLY, CDR2 FYNNEI. Germline trimming cut 8 bases from V and 5 bases from J; bases unmatched to any gene: 8. The CDR3 runs to 16 residues. The CDR3 coding sequence is TGTGCCAGCTTTGCGACGGGACTAGCGGGGGACAATGAGCAGTTCTTC. Protein product: CASFATGLAGDNEQFF.

The CDR3 DNA reads as TGTGCCAGCAGTGAGGGGGACAGCCAAGAGACCCAGTACTTC. It translates to CASSEGDSQETQYF. J is TRBJ2-5 and V is TRBV25-1, with 7 bases identical to TRBD1. Germline V lookup: CDR1 MGHDK, CDR2 SYGVNS. After removal of 3 bases from V and 1 base from J, the junction contained 2 bases not matched to a gene. This CDR3 has 14 residues.

This chain connects TRBV5-1 to TRBJ2-7, with 8 bases that match TRBD2. Per the germline V gene, CDR1 is SGHRS and CDR2 is YFSETQ. V dropped 2 bases and J dropped 7; count of bases not matched to a gene: 11. The CDR3 loop spans 15 amino acids. The CDR3 sequence is CASSFSTSGRTEQYF. CDR3 in DNA: TGCGCCAGCAGCTTTTCAACTAGCGGCCGGACAGAGCAGTACTTC.

A single count supports this clone. This chain uses TRBV3-1 (or the pseudogene TRBV3-2) with TRBJ1-6; possible D gene TRBD1, 5 bases. CDR1 and CDR2 (germline): LGHDT, YNNKEL (reference sequence). Trimming stripped 4 bases from V and 7 bases from J, with 11 bases between. This CDR3 spans 14 amino acids. Written as DNA, the CDR3 is TGTGCCAGCAGCCGTGGGACTGACAATTCACCCCTCCACTTT. It yields the protein CASSRGTDNSPLHF.

CDR3 sequence: CASSVQGGVGNQPQHF. Written as DNA, the CDR3 is TGTGCCAGTAGTGTACAGGGGGGGGTCGGCAATCAGCCCCAGCATTTT. The genes are TRBV19 and TRBJ1-5, with 8 bases fitting TRBD1. The V gene end was trimmed by 5 bases and the J gene end by 2 bases; junction bases not matched to a gene: 8. CDR3 size: 16 residues. CDR1 is LNHDA, CDR2 SQIVND, per germline (reference sequence).

The J gene is TRBJ2-6, the V gene TRBV28, with 7 bases lining up with TRBD1. The length of the CDR3 is 15 residues. V lost 4 bases to trimming and J lost 4 bases; unmatched junction nucleotides: 4. Looked up from germline, CDR1 is MDHEN and CDR2 is SYDVKM. The CDR3 region is CASSYRGAGANVLTF. DNA of the CDR3: TGTGCCAGCAGTTACAGGGGTGCGGGGGCCAACGTCCTGACTTTC.